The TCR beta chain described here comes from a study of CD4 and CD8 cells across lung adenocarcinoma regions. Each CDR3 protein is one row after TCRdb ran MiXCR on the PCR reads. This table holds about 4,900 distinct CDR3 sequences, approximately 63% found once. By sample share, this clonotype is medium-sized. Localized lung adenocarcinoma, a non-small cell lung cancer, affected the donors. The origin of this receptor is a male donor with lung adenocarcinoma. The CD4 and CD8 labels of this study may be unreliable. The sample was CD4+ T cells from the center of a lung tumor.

CDR3 loop: CASSPSKTAGSYNEQFF. The CDR3 DNA is TGTGCCAGCAGTCCAAGTAAAACTGCTGGCTCCTACAATGAGCAGTTCTTC. The V call is TRBV6-2 or TRBV6-3, the J call TRBJ2-1; D unclear. This CDR3 region has 17 residues. Germline CDR1 is MNHEY and CDR2 is SVGEGT. Trimming shortened V by 5 bases and J by 0 bases, and 17 bases separated the two germline ends.